These 22 T cell receptor beta chains share one sample of origin, sequenced in a study of CD8 T cells in ankylosing spondylitis. Their target antigens are unknown. TCRdb passed the 5' RACE reads through MiXCR, listing each CDR3 protein once. Counted here are a few hundred thousand distinct CDR3 sequences, 10% to 15% occurring once; the ten biggest clones make up nearly 7%. General study findings and limits: Apparently characteristic of ankylosing spondylitis blood was a TCR beta motif (fewer than ten highly homologous variants).

Material for sequencing was blood, either unsorted or a sorted T cell fraction (not recorded which). The origin of the receptors is a male donor with ankylosing spondylitis.

Only a few counts were recorded for this clonotype. V is TRBV11-2 and J is TRBJ2-1, with 8 bases matching TRBD2. The CDR3 totals 16 residues. Trimming took 1 base from V and 2 from J; bases not matched to a gene: 4. Germline CDR1 is SGHAT and CDR2 is FQNNGV. The chain's CDR3 is CASSLGGSGTYNEQFF. The CDR3 nucleotides are TGTGCCAGCAGCTTAGGTGGTAGCGGGACCTACAATGAGCAGTTCTTC.

The chain is built from TRBV5-1 and TRBJ1-2; possible D gene TRBD1, 5 bases. Germline-derived CDR1 and CDR2 are SGHRS and YFSETQ. Trimming removed 1 base at V and 2 bases at J, with 12 bases between. CDR3 length equals 15 residues. CDR3 DNA: TGCGCCAGCAGCTTGAACGGGGGAGGAAACTATGGCTACACCTTC. Its translation: CASSLNGGGNYGYTF.

This clonotype was detected many times. As DNA, the CDR3 is TGTGCCAGTTCCCTAGGTAGCTCCTACGAGCAGTACGTC. It yields the protein CASSLGSSYEQYV. V gene TRBV28 combines with J gene TRBJ2-7, with unresolved D. Germline CDR1 MDHEN, CDR2 SYDVKM. Trimming shortened V by 9 bases and J by 0 bases, and 12 bases separated the two germline ends. CDR3 length: 13 amino acids.

The chain combines TRBV6-1 with TRBJ1-2; TRBD1 agrees at 10 bases. With 3 bases clipped from V and 8 bases from J, the junction kept 6 bases outside the gene matches. Germline CDR1 is MNHNS and CDR2 is SASEGT. This CDR3 spans 14 amino acids. The CDR3 loop reads CASSDPGQGKGYTF. The CDR3 bases are TGTGCCAGCAGTGACCCGGGACAGGGGAAGGGCTACACCTTC.

This clonotype came up a few times. This chain joins TRBV5-1 and TRBJ2-1; 12 nucleotides agree with TRBD2. V shed 4 bases and J 7 bases; nucleotides not matched to a gene: 12. The V gene's germline CDR1 is SGHRS and CDR2 YFSETQ. This CDR3 is built from 17 residues. CDR3 protein: CASSPRLAGVAVNEQFF. The CDR3 bases are TGCGCCAGCAGCCCAAGACTAGCGGGAGTAGCAGTGAATGAGCAGTTCTTC.

This clonotype was seen ten or more times. V is TRBV9 and J is TRBJ2-1, with 8 bases fitting TRBD2. The CDR3 has 15 residues. Germline assignment: CDR1 SGDLS and CDR2 YYNGEE. V lost 0 bases, J lost 4 bases, and 3 bases stayed unmatched. In DNA form, the CDR3 reads TGTGCCAGCAGCGTAGGTAGCGGGACATACAATGAGCAGTTCTTC. Its protein is CASSVGSGTYNEQFF.

The chain joins TRBV10-2 to TRBJ1-2, with a possible D match to TRBD1 (6 bases). Germline values: CDR1 WSHSY, CDR2 SAAADI. This CDR3 has 14 residues. Trimming pared 3 bases from V and 4 bases from J, leaving 12 bases between. As DNA, the CDR3 is TGCGCCAGCAGTGATGGGGGGGCAGGCTATGGCTACACCTTC. This gives the protein CASSDGGAGYGYTF.

The chain uses TRBV25-1 and TRBJ2-3; tentatively, D is TRBD1 (5 bases). CDR1 is MGHDK and CDR2 is SYGVNS in the germline V gene. The CDR3 contains 14 residues. The ends were cut back, 1 base at V and 5 bases at J, with 10 bases in the middle. The CDR3 DNA reads as TGTGCCAGCAGTGAATCCAGGGTGGAAGATACGCAGTATTTT. Translation gives CASSESRVEDTQYF.

This clonotype was seen a few times. The rearrangement joins TRBV3-1 to TRBJ1-5; D not certain. This CDR3 is built from 13 residues. Between the trimmed V and J ends, which lost 3 bases and 7 bases, there was a span of 10 bases. Germline CDR1 is LGHDT and CDR2 is YNNKEL (reference sequence). Here the CDR3 DNA reads TGTGCCAGCAGCCAGCGACTTGGCCAGCCCCAGCATTTT. Translated: CASSQRLGQPQHF.

This sequence joins TRBV29-1 and TRBJ2-1; 13 positions agree with TRBD2. Trimming removed 8 bases from V and 8 bases from J; junction bases left unmatched: 18. Per germline, CDR1 SQVTM and CDR2 ANQGSEA. This CDR3 is built from 17 residues. CDR3 region: CSTLPPWTSGSSDEQFF. In nucleotides, the CDR3 is TGCAGCACCCTCCCACCCTGGACTAGCGGGAGTAGCGATGAGCAGTTCTTC.

This clonotype has a handful of counts. CDR3 sequence reads: CASSGTSYEQYV. CDR3 bases: TGTGCCAGCTCCGGGACTAGCTACGAGCAGTACGTC. The chain carries TRBV18 and TRBJ2-7, with 8 bases identical to TRBD2. This CDR3 is built from 12 residues. Germline lookup yields CDR1 KGHSH and CDR2 LQKENI. With 6 bases clipped from V and 3 bases from J, the junction kept 1 base outside the gene matches.

At least ten counts were recorded for this clonotype. The chain carries TRBV5-1 and TRBJ2-7; D is possibly TRBD2 (6 bases). CDR1 SGHRS and CDR2 YFSETQ come from the germline V gene. V was clipped by 4 bases and J by 6 bases, with 17 bases between them. The CDR3 covers 14 residues. The CDR3 region is CASSTTTQGGEQYF. The DNA for the CDR3 is TGCGCCAGCAGCACAACAACGCAGGGAGGCGAGCAGTACTTC.

This clonotype was detected a few times. The chain recombines TRBV12-3 or TRBV12-4 with TRBJ1-2; 7 nucleotides line up with TRBD1. There are 14 residues in the CDR3. V dropped 7 bases and J dropped 4; count of bases not matched to a gene: 9. CDR3 nucleotide sequence: TGTGCCAGCACCCCGGGAGGGGGCGGCTATGGCTACACCTTC. It is translated as CASTPGGGGYGYTF.

This clonotype has only a few counts. The chain links TRBV5-6 to TRBJ2-7; 8 nucleotides agree with TRBD1. Germline V gives CDR1 SGHDT, CDR2 YYEEEE. The CDR3 has 16 amino acids. Germline trimming cut 0 bases from V and 2 bases from J; bases unmatched to any gene: 7. The CDR3 loop reads CASSLASGQGTYEQYF. CDR3 nucleotides: TGTGCCAGCAGCTTGGCCTCCGGACAGGGCACCTACGAGCAGTACTTC. Based on the CDR3 plus reference TRBV5-6 and TRBJ2-7, the full variable domain is DAGVTQSPTHLIKTRGQQVTLRCSPKSGHDTVSWYQQALGQGPQFIFQYYEEEERQRGNFPDRFSGHQFPNYSSELNVNALLLGDSALYLCASSLASGQGTYEQYFGPGTRLTVT.

The V and J genes are TRBV6-1 and TRBJ2-7; TRBD2 is a possible D gene (6 bases). The CDR3 spans 11 residues. The V gene lost 2 bases and the J gene lost 9 bases, with 8 bases spanning the gap. The V gene's germline CDR1 is MNHNS and CDR2 SASEGT. CDR3 nucleotide sequence: TGTGCCAGCAGTGAAAGGAGGGTGCAGTACGTC. This codes for CASSERRVQYV.

This clonotype was observed a few times. The chain couples TRBV7-2 to TRBJ2-1; 12 bases line up with TRBD2. Germline-derived CDR1 and CDR2 are SGHTA and FQGNSA. The CDR3 has 16 residues. With V trimmed by 3 bases and J by 8 bases, 8 bases remained unmatched. The CDR3, as DNA: TGTGCCAGCAGCTTCCCTCCGACTAGCGGGAGCGATGAGCAGTTCTTC. Translation: CASSFPPTSGSDEQFF.

This clonotype was found many times. The chain combines TRBV5-1 with TRBJ2-4; a weak D match, TRBD1 (6 bases). CDR3 size: 16 residues. V was trimmed by 0 bases and J by 5 bases, leaving 15 bases between them. Germline assignment: CDR1 SGHRS and CDR2 YFSETQ. CDR3 loop: CASSLDLGGMENIQYF. CDR3 sequence (DNA): TGCGCCAGCAGCTTGGATCTAGGGGGTATGGAAAACATTCAGTACTTC.

This chain connects TRBV20-1 to TRBJ1-5; maybe TRBD1 (6 bases). CDR1 DFQATT and CDR2 SNEGSKA come from the germline V gene (reference sequence). The CDR3 has 16 amino acids. Trimming took off 0 bases at V and 2 bases at J, with 14 bases between the two ends. The CDR3 nucleotides read TGCAGTGCTAGAGATGGTAGACAGGACGGCAATCAGCCCCAGCATTTT. Amino acids: CSARDGRQDGNQPQHF.

V and J are TRBV5-1 and TRBJ2-3; 14 nucleotides line up with TRBD2. Losses at the gene ends were 4 bases for V and 7 bases for J; bases not matched to a gene: 11. The CDR3 loop spans 17 amino acids. Germline CDR1 SGHRS, CDR2 YFSETQ. For the CDR3, the DNA is TGCGCCAGCAGCCTAGGGACTAGCGGGGGCTACGGACATACGCAGTATTTT. Amino acids: CASSLGTSGGYGHTQYF.

The chain employs TRBV3-1 and TRBJ2-3, with 8 positions matching TRBD1. CDR1 and CDR2 from the germline V gene are LGHDT and YNNKEL (reference sequence). CDR3 length: 16 residues. Unmatched junction bases numbered 12, after V lost 4 bases and J lost 6 bases. The CDR3 here is CASSRGPGQVSDTQYF. The DNA for the CDR3 is TGTGCCAGCAGCCGAGGTCCGGGACAGGTTTCGGATACGCAGTATTTT.

This clonotype has only a few counts. The gene calls are TRBV14 and TRBJ2-1; D is ambiguous. CDR3 length: 11 residues. Trimming removed 5 bases at V and 13 bases at J, with 12 bases between. Germline V gene sequence: CDR1 SGHDN, CDR2 FVKESK. The DNA of the CDR3 is TGTGCCAGCAGCAAAATCACCCACCAGTTCTTC. This sequence encodes CASSKITHQFF.

This clonotype was detected a few times. The chain carries TRBV6-1 and TRBJ2-7, with D unclear. The germline gives CDR1 MNHNS, CDR2 SASEGT. Trimming removed 1 base from V and 0 bases from J, with 7 bases in between. The CDR3 is 14 amino acids. The CDR3 is CASSEEGSSYEQYF. The CDR3 bases are TGTGCCAGCAGTGAAGAAGGTAGCTCCTACGAGCAGTACTTC.